This T cell receptor (beta chain) was sequenced during a study of PD-L1 blockade in urothelial cancer. About the study: Analyses were performed on blood at 3 weeks after treatment start (the second dose) and at 6 weeks.

General study findings and limits: Greater 3-week expansion of tumor-associated blood clones was recorded for durable-benefit patients.

This clone was seen a few times. The antigen remains unidentified. Generated by immunoSEQ multiplex PCR, the TCRdb table keeps only in-frame clones and is missing some. There are tens of thousands of clones in the sample; approximately 80% occur only once, and about 4.5% lies in the top ten. The CDR3 has 18 amino acids. The trim removed 0 bases at V and 0 bases at J, leaving 8 bases unmatched. Patients were living with locally advanced or metastatic urothelial carcinoma. The sequencing used PBMCs, collected around atezolizumab (anti-PD-L1) treatment. The chain recombines TRBV5-7 with TRBJ2-1, with TRBD2 identical over 8 bases. TRBV5-7 is sorted into the ORF group, with uncertain function. This sequence was found in a man aged 70 or older with urothelial cancer. The DNA for the CDR3 is TGTGCCAGCAGCTTGGGAACTAGCGGACGACTCTCCTACAATGAGCAGTTCTTC. It codes for CASSLGTSGRLSYNEQFF.